The clone carrying this T cell receptor (beta chain) was seen at least ten times. Its antigen is not identified. The sample is drawn from a study of T cells in Graves' hyperthyroidism and ophthalmopathy. Findings and limits, study-wide: Blood shared most expanded thyroid clonotypes above 0.001.

Regions amplified from RNA transcripts were the TCR beta CDR3 regions. Primed by the HTBI set, a first-round RT-PCR was run on the TCR CDR3. Using its own MiXCR run on the multiplex PCR reads, TCRdb lists one record per CDR3 protein. The profile shows approximately 370,000 distinct CDR3 sequences, about a sixth of them singletons. Diagnoses rested on clinical symptoms, serum thyroxine and TRAb, thyroid ultrasound and orbital computed tomography. The sequenced material came from blood. The receptor was derived from a woman under 40 with Graves' hyperthyroidism that later progressed to Graves' ophthalmopathy.

The CDR3 here is CASSITYNEQFF. The DNA of the CDR3 is TGCGCCAGCAGCATCACTTACAATGAGCAGTTCTTC. The chain is built from TRBV5-1 and TRBJ2-1; no firm D call. With 4 bases removed from V and 4 bases from J, the gap between germline ends came to 6 bases. CDR3 length: 12 residues. CDR1 is SGHRS and CDR2 is YFSETQ in the germline V gene.